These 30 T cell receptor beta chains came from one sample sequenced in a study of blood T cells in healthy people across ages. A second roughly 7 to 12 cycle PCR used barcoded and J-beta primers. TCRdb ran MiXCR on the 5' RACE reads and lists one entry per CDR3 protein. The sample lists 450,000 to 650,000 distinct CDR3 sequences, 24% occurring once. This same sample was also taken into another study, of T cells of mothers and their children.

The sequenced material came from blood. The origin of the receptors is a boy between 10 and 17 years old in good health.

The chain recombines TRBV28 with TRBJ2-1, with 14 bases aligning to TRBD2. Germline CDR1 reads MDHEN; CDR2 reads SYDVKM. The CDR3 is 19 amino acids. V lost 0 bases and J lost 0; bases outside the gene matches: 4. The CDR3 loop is CASSLWTSGGARSYNEQFF. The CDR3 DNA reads TGTGCCAGCAGTTTATGGACTAGCGGGGGGGCCCGCTCCTACAATGAGCAGTTCTTC.

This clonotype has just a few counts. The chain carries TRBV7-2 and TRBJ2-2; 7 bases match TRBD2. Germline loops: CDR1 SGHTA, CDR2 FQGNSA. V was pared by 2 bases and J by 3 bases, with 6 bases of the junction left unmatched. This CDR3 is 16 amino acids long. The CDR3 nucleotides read TGTGCCAGCAGCTTAATAAGACTAGCATACACCGGGGAGCTGTTTTTT. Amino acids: CASSLIRLAYTGELFF. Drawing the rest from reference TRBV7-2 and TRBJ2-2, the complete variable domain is GAGVSQSPSNKVTEKGKDVELRCDPISGHTALYWYRQSLGQGLEFLIYFQGNSAPDKSGLPSDRFSAERTGGSVSTLTIQRTQQEDSAVYLCASSLIRLAYTGELFFGEGSRLTVL.

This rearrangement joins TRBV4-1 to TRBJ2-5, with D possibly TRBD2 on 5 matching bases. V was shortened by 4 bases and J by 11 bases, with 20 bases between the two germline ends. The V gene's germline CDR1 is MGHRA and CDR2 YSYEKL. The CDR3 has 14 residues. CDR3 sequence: CASSPFAGSKEQYF. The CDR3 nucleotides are TGCGCCAGCAGCCCATTTGCGGGTTCGAAAGAGCAGTACTTC.

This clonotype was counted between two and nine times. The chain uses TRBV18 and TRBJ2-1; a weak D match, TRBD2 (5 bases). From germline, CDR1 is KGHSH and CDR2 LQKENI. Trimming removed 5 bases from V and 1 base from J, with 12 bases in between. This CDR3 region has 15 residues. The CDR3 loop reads CASSAVDSSYNEQFF. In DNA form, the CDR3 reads TGTGCCAGCTCAGCGGTGGACTCATCCTACAATGAGCAGTTCTTC.

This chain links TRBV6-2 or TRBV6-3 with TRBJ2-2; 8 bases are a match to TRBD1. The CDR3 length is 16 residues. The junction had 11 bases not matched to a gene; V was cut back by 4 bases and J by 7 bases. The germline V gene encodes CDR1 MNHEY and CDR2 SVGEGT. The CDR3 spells CASSLPPGQDFGELFF. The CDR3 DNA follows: TGTGCCAGCAGTTTGCCCCCGGGACAGGACTTCGGGGAGCTGTTTTTT.

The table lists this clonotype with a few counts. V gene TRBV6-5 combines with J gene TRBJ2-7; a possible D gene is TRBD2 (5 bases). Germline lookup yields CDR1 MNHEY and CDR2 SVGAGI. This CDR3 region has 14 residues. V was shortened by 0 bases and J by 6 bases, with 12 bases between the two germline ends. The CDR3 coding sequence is TGTGCCAGCAGTTACTCGGGTGTAGCGTTCGAGCAGTACTTC. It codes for CASSYSGVAFEQYF.

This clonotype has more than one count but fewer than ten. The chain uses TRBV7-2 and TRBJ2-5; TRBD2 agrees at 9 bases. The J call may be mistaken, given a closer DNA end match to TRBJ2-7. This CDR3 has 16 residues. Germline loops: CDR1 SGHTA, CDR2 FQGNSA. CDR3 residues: CASSLRLAEGFYEQYF. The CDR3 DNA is TGTGCCAGCAGCTTGCGACTAGCGGAAGGGTTCTACGAGCAGTACTTC.

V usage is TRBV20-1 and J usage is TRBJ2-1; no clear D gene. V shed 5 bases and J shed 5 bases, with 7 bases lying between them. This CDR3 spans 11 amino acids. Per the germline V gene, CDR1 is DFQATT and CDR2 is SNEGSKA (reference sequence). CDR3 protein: CSAGRNNEQFF. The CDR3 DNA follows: TGCAGTGCTGGACGGAACAATGAGCAGTTCTTC.

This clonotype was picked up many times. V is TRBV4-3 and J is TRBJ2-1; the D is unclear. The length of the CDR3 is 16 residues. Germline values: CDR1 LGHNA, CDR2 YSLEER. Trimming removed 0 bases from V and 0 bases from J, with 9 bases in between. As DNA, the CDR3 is TGCGCCAGCAGCCAAGAACCCAGTGGCTCCTACAATGAGCAGTTCTTC. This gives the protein CASSQEPSGSYNEQFF.

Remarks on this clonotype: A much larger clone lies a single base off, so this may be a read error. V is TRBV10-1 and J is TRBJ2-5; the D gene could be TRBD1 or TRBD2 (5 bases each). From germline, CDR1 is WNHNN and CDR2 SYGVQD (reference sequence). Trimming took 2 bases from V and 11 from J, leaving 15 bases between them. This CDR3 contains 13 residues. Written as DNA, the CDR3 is TGCGCCAGCAGTGAGCGGGGCTACAATGAGCAGTACTTC. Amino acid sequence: CASSERGYNEQYF.

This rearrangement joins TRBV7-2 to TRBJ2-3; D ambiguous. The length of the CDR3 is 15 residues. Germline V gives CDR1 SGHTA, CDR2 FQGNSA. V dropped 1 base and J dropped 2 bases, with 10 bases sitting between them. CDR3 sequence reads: CASSLGHRFTDTQYF. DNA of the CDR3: TGTGCCAGCAGCTTAGGGCACAGATTCACAGATACGCAGTATTTT.

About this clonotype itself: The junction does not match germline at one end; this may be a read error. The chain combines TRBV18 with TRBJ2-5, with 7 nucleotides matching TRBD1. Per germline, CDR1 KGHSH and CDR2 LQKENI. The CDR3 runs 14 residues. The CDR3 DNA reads TGTGCCGGCTCACCACAGGGGCTCCAAGAGACCCAGTACTTC. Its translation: CAGSPQGLQETQYF. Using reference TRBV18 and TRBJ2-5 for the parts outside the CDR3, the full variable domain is NAGVMQNPRHLVRRRGQEARLRCSPMKGHSHVYWYRQLPEEGLKFMVYLQKENIIDESGMPKERFSAEFPKEGPSILRIQQVVRGDSAAYFCAGSPQGLQETQYFGPGTRLLVL.

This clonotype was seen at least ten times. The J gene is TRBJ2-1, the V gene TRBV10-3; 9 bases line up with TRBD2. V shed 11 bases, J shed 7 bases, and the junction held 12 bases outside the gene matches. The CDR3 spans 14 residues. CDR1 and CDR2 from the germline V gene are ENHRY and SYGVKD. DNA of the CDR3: TGTGCCGCGAGACACATAGCGGGAGTGAATGAGCAGTTCTTC. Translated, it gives CAARHIAGVNEQFF.

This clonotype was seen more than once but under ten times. CDR3 sequence: CASSRRGGYSGANVLTF. CDR3 sequence (DNA): TGTGCCAGCAGCCGTCGGGGAGGCTACTCTGGGGCCAACGTCCTGACTTTC. The chain carries TRBV7-9 and TRBJ2-6; the D gene is possibly TRBD2 (6 bases). Germline loops: CDR1 SEHNR, CDR2 FQNEAQ (reference sequence). V shed 5 bases and J shed 0 bases, with 14 bases lying between them. This CDR3 is built from 17 residues.

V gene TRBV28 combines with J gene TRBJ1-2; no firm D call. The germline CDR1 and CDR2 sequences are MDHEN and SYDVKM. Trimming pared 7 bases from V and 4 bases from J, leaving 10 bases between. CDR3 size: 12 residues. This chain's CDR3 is CASTPEGYGYTF. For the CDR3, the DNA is TGTGCCAGCACCCCAGAGGGCTATGGCTACACCTTC.

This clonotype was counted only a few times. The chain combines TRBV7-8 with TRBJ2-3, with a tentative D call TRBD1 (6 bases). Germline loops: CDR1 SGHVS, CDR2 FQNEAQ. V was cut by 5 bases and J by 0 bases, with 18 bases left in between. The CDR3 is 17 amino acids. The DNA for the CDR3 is TGTGCCAGCAGCCCCTACGGACAGCCCTCTAGCACAGATACGCAGTATTTT. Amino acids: CASSPYGQPSSTDTQYF.

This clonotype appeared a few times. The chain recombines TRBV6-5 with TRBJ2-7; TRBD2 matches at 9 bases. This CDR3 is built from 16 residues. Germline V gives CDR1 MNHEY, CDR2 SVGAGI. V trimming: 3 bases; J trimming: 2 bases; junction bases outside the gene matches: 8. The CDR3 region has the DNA TGTGCCAGCAGTTATTCTAGCGGGGACTACCCCTACGAGCAGTACTTC. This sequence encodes CASSYSSGDYPYEQYF.

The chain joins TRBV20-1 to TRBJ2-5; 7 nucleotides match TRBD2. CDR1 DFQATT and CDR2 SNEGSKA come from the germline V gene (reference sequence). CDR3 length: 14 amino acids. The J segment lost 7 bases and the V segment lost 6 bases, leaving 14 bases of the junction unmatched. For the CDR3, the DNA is TGCAGTGCCGCTTTGCTAGCGGCCTTCGGGACCCAGTACTTC. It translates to CSAALLAAFGTQYF.

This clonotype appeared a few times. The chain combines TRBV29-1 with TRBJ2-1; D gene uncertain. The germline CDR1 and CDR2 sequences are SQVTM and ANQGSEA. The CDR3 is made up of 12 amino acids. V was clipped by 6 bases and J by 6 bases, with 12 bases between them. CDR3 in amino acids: CSVYLSANEQFF. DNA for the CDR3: TGCAGCGTCTATCTATCGGCCAATGAGCAGTTCTTC.

The CDR3 DNA reads TGCGCCAGCAGCGCTATAGGGACAGGGGGAGTCGCTGGGGCCAACGTCCTGACTTTC. It translates to CASSAIGTGGVAGANVLTF. V gene TRBV4-1 combines with J gene TRBJ2-6; 11 bases align to TRBD1. Per the germline V gene, CDR1 is MGHRA and CDR2 is YSYEKL. Germline trimming cut 5 bases from V and 2 bases from J; bases unmatched to any gene: 11. This CDR3 has 19 amino acids.

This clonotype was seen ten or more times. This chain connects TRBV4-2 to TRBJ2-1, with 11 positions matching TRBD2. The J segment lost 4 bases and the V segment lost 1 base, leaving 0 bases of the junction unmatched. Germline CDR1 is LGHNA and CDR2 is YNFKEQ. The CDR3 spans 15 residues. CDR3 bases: TGTGCCAGCAGCCAAGCTAGCGGGGGGTACAATGAGCAGTTCTTC. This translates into CASSQASGGYNEQFF.

The CDR3 nucleotides read TGTGCCAGCAGCCCAAAGTTCTACCCGGATACGCAGTATTTT. It codes for CASSPKFYPDTQYF. V is TRBV7-2 and J is TRBJ2-3; D not resolved. The CDR3 sequence is 14 residues long. The ends were cut back, 5 bases at V and 6 bases at J, with 15 bases in the middle. Germline V gives CDR1 SGHTA, CDR2 FQGNSA.

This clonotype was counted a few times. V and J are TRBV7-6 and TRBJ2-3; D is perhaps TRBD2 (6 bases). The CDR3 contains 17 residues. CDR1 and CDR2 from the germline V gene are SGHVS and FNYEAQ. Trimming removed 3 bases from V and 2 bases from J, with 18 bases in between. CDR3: CASSFSVAGLPTDTQYF. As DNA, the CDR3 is TGTGCCAGCAGCTTTAGTGTCGCGGGACTCCCCACAGATACGCAGTATTTT. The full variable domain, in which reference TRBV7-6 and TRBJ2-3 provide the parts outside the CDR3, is GAGVSQSPRYKVTKRGQDVALRCDPISGHVSLYWYRQALGQGPEFLTYFNYEAQQDKSGLPNDRFSAERPEGSISTLTIQRTEQRDSAMYRCASSFSVAGLPTDTQYFGPGTRLTVL.

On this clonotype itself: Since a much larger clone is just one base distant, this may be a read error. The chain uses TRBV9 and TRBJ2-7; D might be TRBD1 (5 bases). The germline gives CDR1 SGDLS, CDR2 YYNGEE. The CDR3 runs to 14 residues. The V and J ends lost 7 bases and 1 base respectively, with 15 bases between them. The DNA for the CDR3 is TGTGCCAGCCCCGCGACAGCCGATTCCTACGAGCAGTACTTC. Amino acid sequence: CASPATADSYEQYF.

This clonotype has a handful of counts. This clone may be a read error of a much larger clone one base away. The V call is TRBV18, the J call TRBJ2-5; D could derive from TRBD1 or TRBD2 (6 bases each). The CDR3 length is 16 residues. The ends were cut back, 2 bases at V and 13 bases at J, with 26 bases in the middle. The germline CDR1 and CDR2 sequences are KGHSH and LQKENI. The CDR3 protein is CASSPLVGGTRYERYF. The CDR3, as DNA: TGTGCCAGCTCACCATTAGTAGGGGGGACCCGCTACGAGCGGTACTTC.

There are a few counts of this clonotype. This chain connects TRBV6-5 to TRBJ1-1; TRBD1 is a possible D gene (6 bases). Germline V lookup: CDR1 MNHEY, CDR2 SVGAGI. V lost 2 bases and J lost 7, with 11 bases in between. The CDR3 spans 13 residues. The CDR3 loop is CASSYGGLSEAFF. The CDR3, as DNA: TGTGCCAGCAGTTACGGGGGGCTCAGTGAAGCTTTCTTT.

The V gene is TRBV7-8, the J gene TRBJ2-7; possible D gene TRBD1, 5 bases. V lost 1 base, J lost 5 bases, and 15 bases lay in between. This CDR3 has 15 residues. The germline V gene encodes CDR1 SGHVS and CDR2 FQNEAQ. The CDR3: CASSLVGTGQHEQYF. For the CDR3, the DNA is TGTGCCAGCAGCTTAGTAGGCACTGGACAACACGAGCAGTACTTC.

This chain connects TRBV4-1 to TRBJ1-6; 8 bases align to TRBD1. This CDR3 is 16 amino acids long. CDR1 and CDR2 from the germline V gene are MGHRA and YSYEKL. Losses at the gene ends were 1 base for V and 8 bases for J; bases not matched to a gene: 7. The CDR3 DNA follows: TGCGCCAGCAGCCAAGGCCGGACAGGGTTAGATTCACCCCTCCACTTT. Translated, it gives CASSQGRTGLDSPLHF.

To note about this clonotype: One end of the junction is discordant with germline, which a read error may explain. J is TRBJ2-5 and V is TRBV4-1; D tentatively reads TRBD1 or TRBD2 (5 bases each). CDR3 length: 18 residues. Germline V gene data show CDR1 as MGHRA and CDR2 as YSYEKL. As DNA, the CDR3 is TGCGCCAGCAGCCAAGATTTTCAGGGTCTTGGAGGCCAAGAGACCCGGTACTTC. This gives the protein CASSQDFQGLGGQETRYF.

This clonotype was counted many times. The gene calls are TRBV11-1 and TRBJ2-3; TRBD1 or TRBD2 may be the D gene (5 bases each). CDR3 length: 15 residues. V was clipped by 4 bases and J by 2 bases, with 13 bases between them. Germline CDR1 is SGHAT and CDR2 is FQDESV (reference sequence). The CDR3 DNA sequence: TGTGCCAGCAGCTCGACCGGGACCGACACAGATACGCAGTATTTT. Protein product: CASSSTGTDTDTQYF. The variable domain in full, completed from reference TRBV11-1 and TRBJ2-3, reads EAEVAQSPRYKITEKSQAVAFWCDPISGHATLYWYRQILGQGPELLVQFQDESVVDDSQLPKDRFSAERLKGVDSTLKIQPAELGDSAMYLCASSSTGTDTDTQYFGPGTRLTVL.